Reported below is one T cell receptor (beta chain). It lacks a known antigen. No base quality information exists; no much larger clone differs at one position. This entry comes from a study of control samples from healthy donors and cancer patients (TCRdb year 2020). The library was built by means of the immunoSEQ multiplex PCR assay. The table was pulled from immuneACCESS by TCRdb, which kept in-frame rearrangements only. Such tables lose some clones; where checked, under half of the loss comes from unresolved V genes, and the rest has no known cause. This sample is represented by 150,000 to 200,000 clones; around 89% of them were singletons. Approximately 1.5% of the sample goes to the ten largest clones. V and J are truncated by 3 bases and 8 bases respectively, leaving an intervening sequence of 7 bases. The CDR3 sequence holds 11 residues, the cysteine and phenylalanine included. The only DNA kept is the CDR3, 33 bases in frame from the first base. CDR1 is given as SGHTA and CDR2 as FQGNSA, both from the germline V gene.

The receptor comes from a woman aged 45-65 years in good health. The sequence joins TRBV7-2 to TRBJ1-1; a tentative D call is TRBD1 (5 bases match). The sample was blood. CDR3 protein: CASSFGTEAFF. The DNA sequence is as follows: TGTGCCAGCAGCTTCGGGACGGAAGCTTTCTTT.